Presented here are 24 T cell receptor beta chains from one specimen sequenced in a study of blood T cell repertoires in COVID-19. This table comes from immunoSEQ multiplex PCR, and its TCRdb copy is limited to in-frame clones, with some not included. Of fewer than 150,000 clones in the sample, roughly 80% are singletons; the top ten hold approximately 9.9%. Source material: peripheral blood. All receptors derive from a man aged 55-75 years who had recovered from COVID-19.

This clone was found a few times. This chain connects TRBV5-1 to TRBJ1-4; no clear D. This CDR3 is 14 amino acids long. Per germline, CDR1 SGHRS and CDR2 YFSETQ. V was pared by 0 bases and J by 5 bases, with 8 bases between. CDR3 coding DNA: TGCGCCAGCAGCTTGGCCGGAGAGAATGAAAAACTGTTTTTT. Its translation: CASSLAGENEKLFF.

The gene calls are TRBV27 and TRBJ2-1, with 8 bases fitting TRBD2. Unmatched junction bases numbered 11, after V lost 5 bases and J lost 5 bases. This CDR3 comprises 16 residues. Per germline, CDR1 MNHEY and CDR2 SMNVEV (reference sequence). The CDR3 is CASSLSAGGWDNEQFF. The CDR3 DNA reads TGTGCCAGCAGTCTCTCGGCGGGGGGTTGGGACAATGAGCAGTTCTTC.

This chain links TRBV7-2 with TRBJ1-2, with unresolved D. CDR1 is SGHTA, CDR2 FQGNSA, per germline. CDR3 length equals 14 residues. V lost 1 base and J lost 4, with 10 bases in between. CDR3 DNA sequence: TGTGCCAGCAGCTTAGGATCCGGGATCTATGGCTACACCTTC. Its protein product is CASSLGSGIYGYTF.

This clone is deemed medium-sized. The gene calls are TRBV6-5 and TRBJ2-1, with no clear D. Per the germline V gene, CDR1 is MNHEY and CDR2 is SVGAGI. The CDR3 contains 14 residues. The V end was cut by 8 bases, the J end by 0 bases, with 11 bases between. The CDR3 DNA follows: TGTGCCAGCGTAGAAGCTTCCTCCTACAATGAGCAGTTCTTC. Translation: CASVEASSYNEQFF.

V gene TRBV29-1 combines with J gene TRBJ2-5; 8 bases align to TRBD1. CDR3 size: 13 residues. V shed 4 bases and J 6 bases; nucleotides not matched to a gene: 7. The germline V gene has CDR1 SQVTM and CDR2 ANQGSEA. The CDR3 DNA reads as TGCAGCGTTGGAGGAGACAGGGGTCAGACCCAGTACTTC. Protein product: CSVGGDRGQTQYF.

In its sample, this clone was seen a few times. The rearrangement joins TRBV6-4 to TRBJ2-3, with D hard to call. This CDR3 has 15 amino acids. Per the germline V gene, CDR1 is MRHNA and CDR2 is SNTAGT. V lost 3 bases and J lost 0, with 10 bases in between. The DNA for the CDR3 is TGTGCCAGCAGTGAGCGGCCAGCTAGCACAGATACGCAGTATTTT. Translation: CASSERPASTDTQYF.

The chain employs TRBV4-1 and TRBJ2-4, with 13 positions matching TRBD2. The germline V gene encodes CDR1 MGHRA and CDR2 YSYEKL. This CDR3 has 17 residues. With 4 bases clipped from V and 0 bases from J, the junction kept 3 bases outside the gene matches. CDR3 amino acids: CASSRLAGGLAKNIQYF. CDR3 DNA: TGCGCCAGCAGCCGACTAGCGGGGGGCCTAGCCAAAAACATTCAGTACTTC.

The table lists this clone with a few counts. The chain is built from TRBV11-1 and TRBJ2-3; 11 nucleotides agree with TRBD2. CDR1 is SGHAT, CDR2 FQDESV, per germline (reference sequence). This CDR3 contains 16 residues. V trimming: 5 bases; J trimming: 1 base; junction bases outside the gene matches: 5. The CDR3 nucleotides are TGTGCCAGCAGCCAAACTAGCGGGAGCCGCACAGATACGCAGTATTTT. Translated: CASSQTSGSRTDTQYF.

This chain joins TRBV4-1 and TRBJ1-2; possibly TRBD1 for D (5 bases). CDR1 MGHRA and CDR2 YSYEKL come from the germline V gene. V was pared by 3 bases and J by 6 bases, with 17 bases between. The CDR3 spans 15 residues. CDR3 loop: CASSQTGTLQDGYTF. Written as DNA, the CDR3 is TGCGCCAGCAGCCAGACCGGGACTTTGCAGGATGGCTACACCTTC.

The chain is built from TRBV28 and TRBJ2-1, with 8 bases aligning to TRBD2. V was pared by 2 bases and J by 6 bases, with 12 bases of the junction left unmatched. The CDR3 is 17 residues long. Germline assignment: CDR1 MDHEN and CDR2 SYDVKM. CDR3 sequence: CASSLGQGGGLVNEQFF. Here the CDR3 DNA reads TGTGCCAGCAGTTTAGGCCAGGGCGGGGGGCTGGTCAATGAGCAGTTCTTC.

The chain recombines TRBV6-2 or TRBV6-3 with TRBJ2-3; D not certain. The CDR3 totals 13 residues. V was clipped by 0 bases and J by 5 bases, with 6 bases between them. Germline V gives CDR1 MNHEY, CDR2 SVGEGT. CDR3 loop: CASSYSSQDTQYF. In nucleotides, the CDR3 is TGTGCCAGCAGTTACTCTAGCCAAGATACGCAGTATTTT.

The chain recombines TRBV7-3 with TRBJ2-1, with D possibly being TRBD2 (5 bases). The CDR3 has 13 residues. Trimming took 5 bases from V and 9 from J, leaving 14 bases between them. Germline V gives CDR1 SGHTA, CDR2 FQGTGA. CDR3 amino acids: CASSLQGGGEQFF. Written as DNA, the CDR3 is TGTGCCAGCAGCCTCCAAGGAGGAGGTGAGCAGTTCTTC.

Here the CDR3 DNA reads TGCGCCAGCAGCTTGGAAGAGGGCCCCCTGGATGAAAAACTGTTTTTT. This sequence encodes CASSLEEGPLDEKLFF. This chain uses TRBV5-1 with TRBJ1-4; D is unresolved. Germline V gene sequence: CDR1 SGHRS, CDR2 YFSETQ. The CDR3 has 16 amino acids. Trimming cost V 0 bases and J 6 bases, with 15 bases left between them. Looking up the rest from reference TRBV5-1 and TRBJ1-4 gives the full variable domain: KAGVTQTPRYLIKTRGQQVTLSCSPISGHRSVSWYQQTPGQGLQFLFEYFSETQRNKGNFPGRFSGRQFSNSRSEMNVSTLELGDSALYLCASSLEEGPLDEKLFFGSGTQLSVL.

This CDR3 is CASSVDRGNIQYF. CDR3 DNA: TGTGCCAGCAGCGTCGACAGGGGAAACATTCAGTACTTC. The chain links TRBV14 to TRBJ2-4, with 8 positions matching TRBD1. The CDR3 is 13 amino acids. Germline CDR1 and CDR2: SGHDN and FVKESK. Unmatched junction bases numbered 3, after V lost 5 bases and J lost 6 bases.

This rearrangement joins TRBV7-9 to TRBJ1-1; a weak D match, TRBD1 (5 bases). Germline CDR1 reads SEHNR; CDR2 reads FQNEAQ (reference sequence). CDR3 length: 14 residues. Trimming pared 3 bases from V and 1 base from J, leaving 9 bases between. CDR3 coding DNA: TGTGCCAGCAGCTTGGGGCAGGAGAACACTGAAGCTTTCTTT. Its protein is CASSLGQENTEAFF.

The chain links TRBV4-3 to TRBJ2-3; 10 bases line up with TRBD2. V lost 6 bases, J lost 1 base, and 7 bases stayed unmatched. The CDR3 is 16 residues long. In germline, CDR1 is LGHNA, CDR2 YSLEER. This CDR3 reads CASSLSSGGGTDTQYF. The CDR3 coding sequence is TGCGCCAGCAGTCTCTCAAGCGGGGGGGGCACAGATACGCAGTATTTT.

The chain joins TRBV5-6 to TRBJ1-5; D unresolved. The length of the CDR3 is 14 residues. V lost 0 bases, J lost 2 bases, and 6 bases lay in between. Germline V lookup: CDR1 SGHDT, CDR2 YYEEEE. The CDR3 is CASSLGLRNQPQHF. In DNA, the CDR3 is TGTGCCAGCAGCTTGGGACTACGCAATCAGCCCCAGCATTTT.

The J gene is TRBJ2-2, the V gene TRBV27; 8 bases match TRBD1. V lost 0 bases, J lost 3 bases, and 3 bases stayed unmatched. The CDR3 totals 16 residues. Germline CDR1 is MNHEY and CDR2 is SMNVEV (reference sequence). The CDR3 here is CASSLSAGGYTGELFF. DNA for the CDR3: TGTGCCAGCAGTTTATCGGCAGGGGGCTACACCGGGGAGCTGTTTTTT.

The chain combines TRBV11-2 with TRBJ2-1, with 10 bases identical to TRBD2. The CDR3 length is 17 residues. V lost 5 bases, J lost 9 bases, and 16 bases stayed unmatched. The germline V gene encodes CDR1 SGHAT and CDR2 FQNNGV. The CDR3, as DNA: TGTGCCAGCAGCCCAAGGTCGAGCGGGAGGGCCTTGGGTGAGCAGTTCTTC. Protein product: CASSPRSSGRALGEQFF.

The genes are TRBV7-2 and TRBJ2-7; 13 nucleotides agree with TRBD2. This CDR3 region has 17 residues. V trimming: 3 bases; J trimming: 0 bases; junction bases outside the gene matches: 5. Germline V gene lookup returns CDR1 SGHTA and CDR2 FQGNSA. The CDR3 nucleotides read TGTGCCAGCAGCTTGACTAGCGGGAGGCCCTTCTCCTACGAGCAGTACTTC. Translation: CASSLTSGRPFSYEQYF.

V usage is TRBV7-6 and J usage is TRBJ2-3, with 7 bases lining up with TRBD2. Unmatched junction bases numbered 10, after V lost 5 bases and J lost 5 bases. This CDR3 is built from 15 residues. Germline CDR1 reads SGHVS; CDR2 reads FNYEAQ. CDR3 nucleotide sequence: TGTGCCAGCAGCATCCAGGCGGGAGTGGTAGATACGCAGTATTTT. This translates into CASSIQAGVVDTQYF.

This chain joins TRBV24-1 and TRBJ2-1; possible D gene TRBD2, 7 bases. Between the trimmed V and J ends, which lost 3 bases and 5 bases, there was a span of 16 bases. The CDR3 has 16 amino acids. Germline CDR1 reads KGHDR; CDR2 reads SFDVKD. This CDR3 reads CATSDPVRGANNEQFF. Written as DNA, the CDR3 is TGTGCCACCAGTGATCCAGTACGGGGGGCAAACAATGAGCAGTTCTTC.

This clone was observed a handful of times. This chain joins TRBV11-2 and TRBJ2-3; tentative D call: TRBD2 (6 bases). The CDR3 is 13 residues long. The V gene lost 6 bases and the J gene lost 1 base, with 8 bases spanning the gap. Germline V gene sequence: CDR1 SGHAT, CDR2 FQNNGV. The CDR3 region is CASRLARTDTQYF. In nucleotides, the CDR3 is TGTGCCAGCAGGCTAGCGCGCACAGATACGCAGTATTTT.

This chain joins TRBV27 and TRBJ2-7; 9 nucleotides match TRBD1. The J segment lost 4 bases and the V segment lost 6 bases, leaving 10 bases of the junction unmatched. Germline V gene lookup returns CDR1 MNHEY and CDR2 SMNVEV (reference sequence). The CDR3 is 15 amino acids. Here the CDR3 DNA reads TGTGCCAGCAGCTTGGAAACAGGGGGCATTTACGAGCAGTACTTC. Protein product: CASSLETGGIYEQYF.